The present T cell receptor beta chain was sequenced within a study of blood T cell repertoires in COVID-19. Note on this clone: The same CDR3 also results from other DNA sequences found in this sample.

Libraries were prepared by immunoSEQ multiplex PCR; TCRdb keeps only in-frame clonotypes and omits some of them. The sample lists about 180,000 clones, roughly four fifths occurring once. CDR1 is DFQATT and CDR2 is SNEGSKA in the germline V gene (reference sequence). The V gene lost 3 bases and the J gene lost 2 bases, with 10 bases spanning the gap. CDR3 size: 13 residues. Material: peripheral blood. The receptor's source is a human donor in a cohort sampled during active COVID-19. The chain combines TRBV20-1 with TRBJ1-2, with TRBD1 as a possible D gene (6 bases). In DNA, the CDR3 is TGCAGTGCTAGTGCAGGGGCCAACTATGGCTACACCTTC. Protein product: CSASAGANYGYTF.